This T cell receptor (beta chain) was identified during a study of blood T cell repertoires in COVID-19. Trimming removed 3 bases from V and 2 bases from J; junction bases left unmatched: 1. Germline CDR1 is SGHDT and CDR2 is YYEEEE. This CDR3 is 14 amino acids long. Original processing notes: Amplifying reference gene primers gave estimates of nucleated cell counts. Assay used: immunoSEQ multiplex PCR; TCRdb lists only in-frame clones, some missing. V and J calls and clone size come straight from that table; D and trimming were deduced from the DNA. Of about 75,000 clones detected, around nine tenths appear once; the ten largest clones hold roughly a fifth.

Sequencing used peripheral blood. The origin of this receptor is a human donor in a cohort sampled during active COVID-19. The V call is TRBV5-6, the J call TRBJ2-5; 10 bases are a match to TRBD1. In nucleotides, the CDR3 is TGTGCCAGCAGCTCGGACAGGGGGCAAGAGACCCAGTACTTC. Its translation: CASSSDRGQETQYF. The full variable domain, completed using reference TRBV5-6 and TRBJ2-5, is DAGVTQSPTHLIKTRGQQVTLRCSPKSGHDTVSWYQQALGQGPQFIFQYYEEEERQRGNFPDRFSGHQFPNYSSELNVNALLLGDSALYLCASSSDRGQETQYFGPGTRLLVL.